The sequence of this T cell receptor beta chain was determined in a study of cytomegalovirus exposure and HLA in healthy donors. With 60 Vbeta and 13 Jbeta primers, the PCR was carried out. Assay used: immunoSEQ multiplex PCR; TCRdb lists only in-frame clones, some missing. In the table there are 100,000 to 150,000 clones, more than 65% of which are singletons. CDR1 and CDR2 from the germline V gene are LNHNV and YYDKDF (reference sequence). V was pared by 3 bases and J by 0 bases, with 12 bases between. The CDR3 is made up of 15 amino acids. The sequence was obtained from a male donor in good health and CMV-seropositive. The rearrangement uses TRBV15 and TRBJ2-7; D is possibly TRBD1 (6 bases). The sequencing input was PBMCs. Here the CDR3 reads CATSSEPDSSYEQYF. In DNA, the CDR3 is TGTGCCACCAGCAGTGAACCGGACAGCTCCTACGAGCAGTACTTC.